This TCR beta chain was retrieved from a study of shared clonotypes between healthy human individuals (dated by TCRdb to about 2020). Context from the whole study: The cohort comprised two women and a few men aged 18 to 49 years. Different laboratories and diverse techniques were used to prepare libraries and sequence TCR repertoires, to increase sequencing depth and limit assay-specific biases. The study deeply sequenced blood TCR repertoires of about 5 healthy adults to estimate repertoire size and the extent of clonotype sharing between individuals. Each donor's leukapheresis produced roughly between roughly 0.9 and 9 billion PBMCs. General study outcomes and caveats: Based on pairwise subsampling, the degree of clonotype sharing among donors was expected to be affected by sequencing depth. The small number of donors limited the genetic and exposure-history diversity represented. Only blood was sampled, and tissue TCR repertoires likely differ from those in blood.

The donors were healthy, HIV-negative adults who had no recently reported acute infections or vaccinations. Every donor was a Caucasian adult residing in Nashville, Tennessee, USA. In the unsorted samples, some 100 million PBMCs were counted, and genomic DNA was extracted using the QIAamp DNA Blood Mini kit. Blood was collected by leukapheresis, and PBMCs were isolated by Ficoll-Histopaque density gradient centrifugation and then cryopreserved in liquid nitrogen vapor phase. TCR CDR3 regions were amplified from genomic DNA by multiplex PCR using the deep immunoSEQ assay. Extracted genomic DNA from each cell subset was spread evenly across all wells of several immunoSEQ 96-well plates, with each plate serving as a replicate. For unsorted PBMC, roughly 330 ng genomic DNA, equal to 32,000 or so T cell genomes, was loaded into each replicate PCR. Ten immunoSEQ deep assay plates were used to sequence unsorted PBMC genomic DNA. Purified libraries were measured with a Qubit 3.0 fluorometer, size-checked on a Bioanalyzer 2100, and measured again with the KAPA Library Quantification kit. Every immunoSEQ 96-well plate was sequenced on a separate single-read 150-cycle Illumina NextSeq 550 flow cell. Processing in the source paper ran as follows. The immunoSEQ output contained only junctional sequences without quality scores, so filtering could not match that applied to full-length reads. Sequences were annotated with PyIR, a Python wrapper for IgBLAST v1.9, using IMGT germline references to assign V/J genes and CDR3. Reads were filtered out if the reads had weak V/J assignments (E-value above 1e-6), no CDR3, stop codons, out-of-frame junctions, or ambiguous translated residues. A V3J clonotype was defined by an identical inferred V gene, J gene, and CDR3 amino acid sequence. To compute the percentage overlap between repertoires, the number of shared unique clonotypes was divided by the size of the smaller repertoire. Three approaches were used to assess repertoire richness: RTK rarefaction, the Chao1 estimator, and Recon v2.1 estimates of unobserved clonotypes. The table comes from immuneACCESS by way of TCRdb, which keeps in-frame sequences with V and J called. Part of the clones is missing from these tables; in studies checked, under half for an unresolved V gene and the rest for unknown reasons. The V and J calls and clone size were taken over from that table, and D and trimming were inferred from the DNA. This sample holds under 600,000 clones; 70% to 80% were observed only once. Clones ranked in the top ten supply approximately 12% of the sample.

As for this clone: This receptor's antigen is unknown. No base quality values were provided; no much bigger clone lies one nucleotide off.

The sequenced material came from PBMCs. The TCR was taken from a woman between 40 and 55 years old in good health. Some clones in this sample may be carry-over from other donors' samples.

The DNA reads as follows: TGTGCCAGCCAGGGGACACAAGATGGCTACACCTTC. It codes for CASQGTQDGYTF. This receptor chain uses TRBV28 and TRBJ1-2, with TRBD1 tentatively as D gene (6 bases match). V is cut by 8 bases and J by 6 bases, and the space between the germline ends is 13 bases. From the germline V gene, CDR1 is MDHEN and CDR2 is SYDVKM. The CDR3 sequence holds 12 residues, the cysteine and phenylalanine included. Only CDR3 DNA is held: 36 bases, read in frame from base 1.